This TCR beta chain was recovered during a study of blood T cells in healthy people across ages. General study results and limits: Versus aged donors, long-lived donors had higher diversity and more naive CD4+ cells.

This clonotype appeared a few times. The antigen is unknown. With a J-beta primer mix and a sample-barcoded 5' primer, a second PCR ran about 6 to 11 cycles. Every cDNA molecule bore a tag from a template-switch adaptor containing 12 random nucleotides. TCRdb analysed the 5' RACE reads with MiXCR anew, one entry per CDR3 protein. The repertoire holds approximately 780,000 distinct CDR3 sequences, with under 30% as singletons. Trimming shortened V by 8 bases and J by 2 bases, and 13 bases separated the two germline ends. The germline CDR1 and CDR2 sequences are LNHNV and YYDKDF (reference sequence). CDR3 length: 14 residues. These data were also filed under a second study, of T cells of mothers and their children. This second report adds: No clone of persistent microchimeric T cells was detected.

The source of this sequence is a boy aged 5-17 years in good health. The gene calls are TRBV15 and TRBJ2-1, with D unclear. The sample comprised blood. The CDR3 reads CATYDWGTYNEQFF. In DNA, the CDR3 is TGTGCCACCTACGACTGGGGAACCTACAATGAGCAGTTCTTC.